This entry describes one T cell receptor (beta chain). The sample is drawn from a study of blood T cell repertoires in COVID-19. Produced via immunoSEQ multiplex PCR; TCRdb's table is partial and in-frame only. The sample has 150,000 to 200,000 clones, roughly three quarters seen once. The origin of this receptor is a woman aged 40 to 55 with COVID-19, enrolled during active disease. The sample consisted of peripheral blood.

CDR3 loop: CASSTDRGQRRPLNYGYTF. The CDR3 DNA reads as TGTGCCAGCAGCACCGACAGGGGGCAAAGAAGACCCTTGAACTATGGCTACACCTTC. This chain links TRBV21-1 with TRBJ1-2; the table names TRBD1, a call not compared with the DNA. TRBV21-1 is deemed a pseudogene. This CDR3 comprises 19 residues.